One sample yielded the 13 T cell receptor beta chains listed below, sequenced in a study of cytomegalovirus exposure and HLA in healthy donors. PCR employed 60 Vbeta and 13 Jbeta primers. Assay used: immunoSEQ multiplex PCR; TCRdb lists only in-frame clones, some missing. The sample lists more than 85,000 clones; more than 60% were seen once. Sample: PBMCs. The receptor set was obtained from a man in his thirties or forties in good health and CMV-seronegative.

This sequence joins TRBV5-4 and TRBJ2-7; 13 bases map to TRBD2. With 7 bases clipped from V and 7 bases from J, the junction kept 5 bases outside the gene matches. Germline V CDR1 and CDR2: SGHNT, YYREEE (reference sequence). CDR3 size: 13 residues. The CDR3 DNA follows: TGTGCCAGCGGACTAGCGGGAGCGAGGGAGCAGTACTTC. Translation gives CASGLAGAREQYF.

The rearrangement joins TRBV10-3 to TRBJ2-2; D might be TRBD1 (5 bases). CDR3 length: 13 residues. Germline V gene data show CDR1 as ENHRY and CDR2 as SYGVKD. Trimming took off 2 bases at V and 7 bases at J, with 8 bases between the two ends. The CDR3, as DNA: TGTGCCATCAGTGAGGTCGACAGCGGGGAGCTGTTTTTT. Encoded protein: CAISEVDSGELFF.

The chain employs TRBV7-2 and TRBJ1-4, with 10 bases fitting TRBD1. The germline V gene has CDR1 SGHTA and CDR2 FQGNSA. V gave up 3 bases and J gave up 8 bases; unmatched junction bases: 3. The CDR3 extends over 14 amino acids. In DNA, the CDR3 is TGTGCCAGCAGCTTGGACAGGGGGGGCGAAAAACTGTTTTTT. As protein: CASSLDRGGEKLFF. The whole variable domain, remainder taken from reference TRBV7-2 and TRBJ1-4, is GAGVSQSPSNKVTEKGKDVELRCDPISGHTALYWYRQSLGQGLEFLIYFQGNSAPDKSGLPSDRFSAERTGGSVSTLTIQRTQQEDSAVYLCASSLDRGGEKLFFGSGTQLSVL.

This chain uses TRBV7-2 with TRBJ2-3; 10 bases match TRBD2. J gave up 1 base and V 1 base, and 5 bases lay outside the gene matches. CDR3 length equals 17 residues. Germline V gene data show CDR1 as SGHTA and CDR2 as FQGNSA. CDR3 bases: TGTGCCAGCAGCTTAGTTGGGACTAGCGTTGGCACAGATACGCAGTATTTT. Residues: CASSLVGTSVGTDTQYF.

V and J are TRBV29-1 and TRBJ2-1; D is undetermined. CDR1 and CDR2 (germline): SQVTM, ANQGSEA. V lost 3 bases, J lost 0 bases, and 6 bases lay in between. This CDR3 is built from 13 residues. CDR3 sequence: CSVEGSSYNEQFF. The CDR3 DNA reads as TGCAGCGTTGAGGGCAGCTCCTACAATGAGCAGTTCTTC.

This clone appeared a single time. This chain uses TRBV19 with TRBJ1-1, with TRBD1 as a possible D gene (6 bases). V lost 7 bases, J lost 2 bases, and 14 bases lay in between. Germline V CDR1 and CDR2: LNHDA, SQIVND (reference sequence). The CDR3 consists of 14 residues. The CDR3, as DNA: TGTGCCAGTACCCCTGGACAGAAAAACACTGAAGCTTTCTTT. Its protein product is CASTPGQKNTEAFF.

The CDR3 DNA is TGTGCCAGCAGCTTCTCGGGCTACGAGCAGTACTTC. This encodes CASSFSGYEQYF. This chain joins TRBV5-6 and TRBJ2-7, with D unresolved. V was shortened by 2 bases and J by 3 bases, with 6 bases between the two germline ends. Per germline, CDR1 SGHDT and CDR2 YYEEEE. The CDR3 has 12 amino acids. The whole variable domain, remainder taken from reference TRBV5-6 and TRBJ2-7, is DAGVTQSPTHLIKTRGQQVTLRCSPKSGHDTVSWYQQALGQGPQFIFQYYEEEERQRGNFPDRFSGHQFPNYSSELNVNALLLGDSALYLCASSFSGYEQYFGPGTRLTVT.

The chain joins TRBV9 to TRBJ2-5; D might be TRBD1 (5 bases). V lost 4 bases and J 5 bases, leaving 18 bases between the germline ends. Germline CDR1 is SGDLS and CDR2 is YYNGEE. This CDR3 is 15 amino acids long. CDR3 sequence: CASSPRTSHSETQYF. The CDR3, as DNA: TGTGCCAGCAGCCCCCGGACATCCCACAGTGAGACCCAGTACTTC. Full variable domain (missing parts from reference TRBV9 and TRBJ2-5): DSGVTQTPKHLITATGQRVTLRCSPRSGDLSVYWYQQSLDQGLQFLIQYYNGEERAKGNILERFSAQQFPDLHSELNLSSLELGDSALYFCASSPRTSHSETQYFGPGTRLLVL.

The gene calls are TRBV4-2 and TRBJ2-1; 8 nucleotides match TRBD2. CDR1 LGHNA and CDR2 YNFKEQ come from the germline V gene. With V trimmed by 0 bases and J by 9 bases, 7 bases remained unmatched. This CDR3 is built from 15 residues. Written as DNA, the CDR3 is TGTGCCAGCAGCCAAGAGCCCGGGAGGGCCAGTGAGCAGTTCTTC. Amino acids: CASSQEPGRASEQFF.

This chain joins TRBV6-5 and TRBJ2-7, with 8 bases aligning to TRBD1. CDR1 MNHEY and CDR2 SVGAGI come from the germline V gene. This CDR3 spans 14 amino acids. Losses at the gene ends were 6 bases for V and 3 bases for J; bases not matched to a gene: 7. The CDR3 loop is CASRRGQVLYEQYF. The CDR3 DNA sequence: TGTGCCAGCAGACGGGGACAGGTCCTCTACGAGCAGTACTTC.

This chain joins TRBV7-8 and TRBJ2-7, with 8 bases aligning to TRBD1. Germline V lookup: CDR1 SGHVS, CDR2 FQNEAQ. The CDR3 spans 13 residues. V shed 9 bases and J 2 bases; nucleotides not matched to a gene: 6. Written as DNA, the CDR3 is TGTGCCAGTTGCAGGGGGCCCACCTACGAGCAGTACTTC. This translates into CASCRGPTYEQYF.

This clone was picked up a small number of times. The gene calls are TRBV7-2 and TRBJ1-6; 7 nucleotides match TRBD1. V shed 5 bases, J shed 3 bases, and the junction held 7 bases outside the gene matches. The CDR3 covers 16 residues. The V gene's germline CDR1 is SGHTA and CDR2 FQGNSA. The CDR3 sequence is CASSPRTGLYNSPLHF. The CDR3 DNA reads as TGTGCCAGCAGCCCTAGGACAGGCCTCTATAATTCACCCCTCCACTTT.

The chain joins TRBV5-1 to TRBJ1-1, with D possibly being TRBD1 (6 bases). The CDR3 length is 14 residues. V was clipped by 4 bases and J by 2 bases, with 12 bases between them. Germline values: CDR1 SGHRS, CDR2 YFSETQ. The CDR3 coding sequence is TGCGCCAGCAGCCCTACAGGGTATAACACTGAAGCTTTCTTT. Translated: CASSPTGYNTEAFF.